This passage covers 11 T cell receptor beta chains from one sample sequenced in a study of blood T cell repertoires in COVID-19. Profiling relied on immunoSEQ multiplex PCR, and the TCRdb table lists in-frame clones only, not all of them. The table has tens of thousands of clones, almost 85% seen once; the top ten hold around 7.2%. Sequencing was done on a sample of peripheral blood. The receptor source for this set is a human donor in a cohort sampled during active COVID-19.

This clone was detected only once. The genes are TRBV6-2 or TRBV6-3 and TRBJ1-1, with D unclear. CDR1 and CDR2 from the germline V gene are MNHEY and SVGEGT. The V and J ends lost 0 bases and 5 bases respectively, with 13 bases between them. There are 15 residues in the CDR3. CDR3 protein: CASSYSSPRRTEAFF. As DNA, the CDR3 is TGTGCCAGCAGTTACTCGAGCCCGAGGAGAACTGAAGCTTTCTTT.

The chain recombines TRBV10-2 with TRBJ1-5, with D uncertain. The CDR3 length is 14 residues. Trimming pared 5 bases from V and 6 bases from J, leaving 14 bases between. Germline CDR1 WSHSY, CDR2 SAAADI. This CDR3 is CASSSGFNIQPQHF. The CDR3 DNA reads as TGCGCCAGCAGTTCGGGTTTTAACATTCAGCCCCAGCATTTT.

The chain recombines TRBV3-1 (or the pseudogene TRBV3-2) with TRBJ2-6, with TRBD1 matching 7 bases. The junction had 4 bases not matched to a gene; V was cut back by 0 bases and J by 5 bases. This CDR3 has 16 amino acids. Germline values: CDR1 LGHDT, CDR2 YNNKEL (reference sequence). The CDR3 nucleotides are TGTGCCAGCAGCCAAGAAGCAGGGGGAAGGGCCAACGTCCTGACTTTC. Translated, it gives CASSQEAGGRANVLTF.

The CDR3 sequence is CAISLTGGNDQPQHF. Written as DNA, the CDR3 is TGTGCCATCAGTCTGACAGGGGGGAACGATCAGCCCCAGCATTTT. The chain employs TRBV10-3 and TRBJ1-5; TRBD1 matches 9 bases. This CDR3 is 15 amino acids long. The J segment lost 5 bases and the V segment lost 5 bases, leaving 7 bases of the junction unmatched. Per the germline V gene, CDR1 is ENHRY and CDR2 is SYGVKD.

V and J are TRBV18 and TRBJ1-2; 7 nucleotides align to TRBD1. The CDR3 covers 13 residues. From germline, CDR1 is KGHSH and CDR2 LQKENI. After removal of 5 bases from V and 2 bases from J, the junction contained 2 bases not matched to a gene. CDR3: CASSETGNYGYTF. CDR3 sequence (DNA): TGTGCCAGCTCAGAGACAGGGAACTATGGCTACACCTTC. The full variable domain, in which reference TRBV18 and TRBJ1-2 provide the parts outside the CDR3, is NAGVMQNPRHLVRRRGQEARLRCSPMKGHSHVYWYRQLPEEGLKFMVYLQKENIIDESGMPKERFSAEFPKEGPSILRIQQVVRGDSAAYFCASSETGNYGYTFGSGTRLTVV.

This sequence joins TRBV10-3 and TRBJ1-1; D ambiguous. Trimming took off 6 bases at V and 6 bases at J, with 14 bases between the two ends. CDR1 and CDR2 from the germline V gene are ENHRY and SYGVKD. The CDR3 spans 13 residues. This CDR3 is CAIRILEGAEAFF. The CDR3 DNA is TGTGCCATCAGGATCCTCGAGGGAGCTGAAGCTTTCTTT.

DNA for the CDR3: TGCGCCAGCAGCTTTGGACAGGTCACAGATACGCAGTATTTT. Amino acid sequence: CASSFGQVTDTQYF. The chain has TRBV5-1 and TRBJ2-3, with 7 positions matching TRBD1. J lost 2 bases, V lost 2 bases, and 2 bases had no gene match. CDR1 and CDR2 from the germline V gene are SGHRS and YFSETQ. This CDR3 has 14 residues.

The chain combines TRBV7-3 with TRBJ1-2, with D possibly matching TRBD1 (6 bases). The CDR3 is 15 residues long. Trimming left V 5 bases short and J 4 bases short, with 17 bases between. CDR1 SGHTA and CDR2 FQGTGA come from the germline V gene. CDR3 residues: CASSPTPDSFYGYTF. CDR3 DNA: TGTGCCAGCAGCCCTACCCCGGACAGCTTCTATGGCTACACCTTC.

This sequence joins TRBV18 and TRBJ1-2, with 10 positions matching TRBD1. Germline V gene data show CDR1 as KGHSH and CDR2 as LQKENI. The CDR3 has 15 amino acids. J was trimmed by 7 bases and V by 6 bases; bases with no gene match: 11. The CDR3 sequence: CASSSPGTGVTGYTF. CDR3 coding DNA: TGTGCCAGCTCGTCACCCGGGACAGGGGTCACTGGCTACACCTTC.

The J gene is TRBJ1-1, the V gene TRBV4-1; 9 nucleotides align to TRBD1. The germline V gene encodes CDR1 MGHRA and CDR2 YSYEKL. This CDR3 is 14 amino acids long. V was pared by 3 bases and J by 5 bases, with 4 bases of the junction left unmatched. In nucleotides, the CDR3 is TGCGCCAGCAGCCAGGGACAGGGAAGGACTGAAGCTTTCTTT. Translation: CASSQGQGRTEAFF.

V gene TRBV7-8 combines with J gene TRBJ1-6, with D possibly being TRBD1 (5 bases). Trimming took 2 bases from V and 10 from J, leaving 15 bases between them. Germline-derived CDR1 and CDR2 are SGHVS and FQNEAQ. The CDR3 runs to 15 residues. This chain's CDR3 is CASSLRGTIESPLHF. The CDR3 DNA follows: TGTGCCAGCAGCTTAAGGGGCACAATTGAATCACCCCTCCACTTT.